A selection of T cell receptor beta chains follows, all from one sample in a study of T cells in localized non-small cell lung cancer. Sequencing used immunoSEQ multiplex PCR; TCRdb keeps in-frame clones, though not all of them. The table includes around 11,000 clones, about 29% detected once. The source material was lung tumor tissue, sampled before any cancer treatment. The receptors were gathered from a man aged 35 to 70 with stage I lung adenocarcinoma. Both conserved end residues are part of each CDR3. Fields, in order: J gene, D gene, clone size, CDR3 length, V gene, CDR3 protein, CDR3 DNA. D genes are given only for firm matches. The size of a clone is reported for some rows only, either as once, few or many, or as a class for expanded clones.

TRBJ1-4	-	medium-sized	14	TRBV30	CAWSTGPTSEKLFF	TGTGCCTGGAGTACTGGCCCAACCTCGGAAAAACTGTTTTTT
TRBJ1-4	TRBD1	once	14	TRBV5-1	CASRTGRTREKLFF	TGCGCCAGCAGGACAGGGAGAACTCGCGAAAAACTGTTTTTT
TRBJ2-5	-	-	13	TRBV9	CASSVLQEETQYF	TGTGCCAGCAGCGTTTTACAGGAGGAGACCCAGTACTTC
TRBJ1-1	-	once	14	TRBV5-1	CASSPPKDSLRAFF	TGCGCCAGCAGCCCGCCGAAGGACAGTCTGCGAGCTTTCTTT
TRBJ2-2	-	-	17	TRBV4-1	CASSQVLRTVNTGELFF	TGCGCCAGCAGCCAGGTTCTCAGGACGGTGAACACCGGGGAGCTGTTTTTT
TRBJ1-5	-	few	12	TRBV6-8	CASSYGPQPQHF	TGTGCCAGCAGTTACGGTCCCCAGCCCCAGCATTTT
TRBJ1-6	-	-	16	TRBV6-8	CASTGTFGRTNSPLHF	TGTGCCAGCACCGGAACGTTCGGACGGACTAATTCACCCCTCCACTTT
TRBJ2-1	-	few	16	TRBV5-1	CASSLEDPAWGNEQFF	TGCGCCAGCAGCCTAGAGGACCCCGCTTGGGGCAATGAGCAGTTCTTC
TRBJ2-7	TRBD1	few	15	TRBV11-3	CASSSQPGQGYEQYF	TGTGCCAGCAGCTCGCAACCTGGACAGGGCTACGAGCAGTACTTC
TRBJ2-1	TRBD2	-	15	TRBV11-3	CASSLVSGGANEQFF	TGTGCCAGCAGCTTAGTGAGCGGGGGGGCGAATGAGCAGTTCTTC
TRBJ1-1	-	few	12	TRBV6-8	CASRSDPTEAFF	TGTGCCAGCAGATCCGACCCCACTGAAGCTTTCTTT
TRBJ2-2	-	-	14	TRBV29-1	CSVGAAANTGELFF	TGCAGCGTTGGGGCGGCGGCAAACACCGGGGAGCTGTTTTTT
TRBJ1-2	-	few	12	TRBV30	CAWRQSIYGYTF	TGTGCCTGGAGACAGAGTATCTATGGCTACACCTTC
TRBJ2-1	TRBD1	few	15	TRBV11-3	CASSMGQSFVGEQFF	TGTGCCAGCAGTATGGGACAGTCATTCGTTGGTGAGCAGTTCTTC
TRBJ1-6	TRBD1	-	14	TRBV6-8	CASSYDRENSPLHF	TGTGCCAGCAGCTACGACAGGGAGAATTCACCCCTCCACTTT
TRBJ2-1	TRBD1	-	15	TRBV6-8	CAIRDDRVAYNEQFF	TGTGCCATCAGAGACGACAGGGTGGCCTACAATGAGCAGTTCTTC
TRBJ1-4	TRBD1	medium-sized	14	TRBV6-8	CASSYWTGDEKLFF	TGTGCCAGCAGTTACTGGACAGGGGATGAAAAACTGTTTTTT
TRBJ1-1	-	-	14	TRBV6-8	CASFSEVFLSPAFF	TGTGCCAGCTTTTCTGAGGTTTTTCTCTCCCCAGCTTTCTTT
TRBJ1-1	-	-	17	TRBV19	CASTESATILLNRGAFF	TGTGCCAGTACGGAATCGGCTACAATCTTATTAAATAGGGGAGCTTTCTTT
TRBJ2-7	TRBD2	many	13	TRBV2	CASSSTSGYEQYF	TGTGCCAGCAGCTCAACTAGCGGGTACGAGCAGTACTTC
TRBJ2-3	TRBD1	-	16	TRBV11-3	CASSSGQGLSTDTQYF	TGTGCCAGCAGCTCGGGACAGGGGTTATCCACAGATACGCAGTATTTT
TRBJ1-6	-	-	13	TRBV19	CASTPTGKSPLHF	TGTGCCAGTACCCCAACAGGGAAATCACCCCTCCACTTT
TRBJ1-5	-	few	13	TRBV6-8	CASTQDLNQPQHF	TGTGCCAGCACCCAGGACCTCAATCAGCCCCAGCATTTT
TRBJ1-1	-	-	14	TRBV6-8	CASSISQDGTEAFF	TGTGCCAGCAGCATATCTCAGGATGGCACTGAAGCTTTCTTT
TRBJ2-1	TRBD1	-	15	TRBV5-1	CASSGGQGSYNEQFF	TGCGCCAGCAGCGGGGGACAGGGCAGCTACAATGAGCAGTTCTTC
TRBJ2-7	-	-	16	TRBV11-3	CASSRGDFADSYEQYF	TGTGCCAGCAGCCGCGGGGACTTCGCGGATTCCTACGAGCAGTACTTC
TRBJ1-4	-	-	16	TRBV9	CASTLKGAAYNEKLFF	TGTGCCAGCACCTTAAAGGGCGCGGCCTATAATGAAAAACTGTTTTTT
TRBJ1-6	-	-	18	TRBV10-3	CAIRGLVGPSSYNSPLHF	TGTGCCATCAGGGGCTTGGTGGGGCCGAGCTCCTATAATTCACCCCTCCACTTT
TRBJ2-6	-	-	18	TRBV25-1	CASSDVGQAGAGANVLTF	TGTGCCAGCAGTGACGTCGGACAGGCGGGGGCTGGGGCCAACGTCCTGACTTTC
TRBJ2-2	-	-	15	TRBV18	CASKAGQVLTGELFF	TGTGCCAGCAAAGCGGGACAGGTCCTCACCGGGGAGCTGTTTTTT
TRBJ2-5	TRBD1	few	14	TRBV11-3	CASSLGQGTETQYF	TGTGCCAGCAGCTTAGGACAGGGCACGGAGACCCAGTACTTC
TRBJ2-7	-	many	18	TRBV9	CASSVAIPGDPTSYEQYF	TGTGCCAGCAGCGTAGCCATCCCGGGGGATCCCACCTCCTACGAGCAGTACTTC
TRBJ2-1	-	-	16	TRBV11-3	CASSNGRTISHAEQFF	TGTGCTAGCAGCAACGGACGGACGATCTCACACGCTGAGCAGTTCTTC
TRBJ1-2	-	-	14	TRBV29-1	CSVEGGQGGYGYTF	TGCAGCGTTGAGGGTGGCCAGGGAGGCTATGGCTACACCTTC
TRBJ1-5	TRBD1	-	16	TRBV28	CASSSARQGSNQPQHF	TGTGCCAGCAGTTCCGCCCGACAGGGTAGCAATCAGCCCCAGCATTTT
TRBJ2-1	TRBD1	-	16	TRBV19	CASSSRTGPYYNEQFF	TGTGCCAGTAGTTCACGGACAGGGCCCTATTACAATGAGCAGTTCTTC
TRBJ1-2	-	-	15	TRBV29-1	CSVPPGSGGGYGYTF	TGCAGCGTTCCCCCGGGGAGCGGGGGGGGCTATGGCTACACCTTC
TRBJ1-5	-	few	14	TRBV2	CASSGLGGEQPQHF	TGTGCCAGCAGTGGTCTTGGGGGAGAACAGCCCCAGCATTTT
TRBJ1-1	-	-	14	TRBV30	CAWSVEIMNTEAFF	TGTGCCTGGAGTGTTGAAATTATGAACACTGAAGCTTTCTTT
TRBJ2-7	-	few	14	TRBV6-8	CASSGTIGSHEQYF	TGTGCCAGCAGTGGTACGATTGGATCCCACGAGCAGTACTTC
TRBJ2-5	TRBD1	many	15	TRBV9	CASSVAPTGQETQYF	TGTGCCAGCAGCGTAGCTCCGACAGGGCAAGAGACCCAGTACTTC
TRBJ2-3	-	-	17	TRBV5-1	CASSLRSDSRLTDTQYF	TGCGCCAGCAGCTTGCGTTCGGACAGTCGCCTCACAGATACGCAGTATTTT
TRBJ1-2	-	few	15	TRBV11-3	CASSLGPGEEDGYTF	TGTGCCAGCAGCTTGGGGCCGGGGGAAGAGGATGGCTACACCTTC
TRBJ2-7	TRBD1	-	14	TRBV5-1	CASSLEGQGFEQYF	TGCGCCAGCAGCCTCGAAGGACAGGGCTTCGAGCAGTACTTC
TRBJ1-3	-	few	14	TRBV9	CASSVDHGENTIYF	TGTGCCAGCAGCGTAGATCACGGGGAAAACACCATATATTTT
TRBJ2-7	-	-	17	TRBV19	CASSPRPNLPLSYEQYF	TGTGCCAGTAGTCCTCGACCCAACCTCCCACTCTCCTACGAGCAGTACTTC
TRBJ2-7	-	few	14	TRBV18	CASSPSGGVYEQYF	TGTGCCAGCTCACCCTCCGGGGGCGTCTACGAGCAGTACTTC
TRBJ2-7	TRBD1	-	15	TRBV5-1	CASSSGQAFAHEQYF	TGCGCCAGCAGCTCGGGACAGGCTTTCGCCCACGAGCAGTACTTC